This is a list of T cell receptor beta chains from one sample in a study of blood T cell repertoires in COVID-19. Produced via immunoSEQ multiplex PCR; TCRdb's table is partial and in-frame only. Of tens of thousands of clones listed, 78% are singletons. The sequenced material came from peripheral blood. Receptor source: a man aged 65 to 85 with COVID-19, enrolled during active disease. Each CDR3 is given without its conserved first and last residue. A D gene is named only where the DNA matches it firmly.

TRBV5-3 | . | ARGEGSNPRHTEAF
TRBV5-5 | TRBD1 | ASSRGQDSYEQY
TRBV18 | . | ASSFGQLNTEAF
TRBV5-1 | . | ASSFQTGNTEAF
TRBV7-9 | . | ASSPMLEGQETQY
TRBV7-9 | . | ASSDRNSPLH
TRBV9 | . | ASSTRGSTNEKLF
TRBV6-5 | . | ASRNYPASTDTQY
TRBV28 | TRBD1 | ATKKTGVGETQY
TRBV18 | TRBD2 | ASSPRSGRRDTQY
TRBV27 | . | ASSHTGYEQY
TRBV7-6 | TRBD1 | ASSPGWGTGFQPQH
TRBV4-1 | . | ASSQVLENEQF
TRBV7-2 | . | ASSPRGGAGNTIY
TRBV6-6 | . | ASSSQSYEQY
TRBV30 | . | AWTQTDTQY
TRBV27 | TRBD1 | ASSPGQGSLGNTIY
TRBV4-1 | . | ASSQEPQGRTEAF
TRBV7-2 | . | ASSLEGARTDTQY
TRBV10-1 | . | ASSEEETDTQY
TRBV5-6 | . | ASSQTNGANVLT
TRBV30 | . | AWSVHTDTQY
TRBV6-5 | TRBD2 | ASSLGLGSYNEQF
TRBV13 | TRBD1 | ASSAGQANYEQY
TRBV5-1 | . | ASSFDSNYGYT
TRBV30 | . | AWSVPSSYGYT
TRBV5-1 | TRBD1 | ASSLVGQGGTQY
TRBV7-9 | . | ASSSGQQETQY
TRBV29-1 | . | SIYSRTNEKLF
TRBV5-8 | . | ASRLRGGQGAGYT
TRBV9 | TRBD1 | ASSSTGGGGYT
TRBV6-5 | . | AIRSRQVNTEAF
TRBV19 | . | ASRLEGFTEAF
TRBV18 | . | ASSPPGQMYEQY
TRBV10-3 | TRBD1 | AIRAGTGGADTQY
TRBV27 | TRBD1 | ASRKGGAYNSPLH
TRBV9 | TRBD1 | ASSAHGTGTEAF
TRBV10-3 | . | AITSTGSNEQF
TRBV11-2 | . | ASSSGIYGYT
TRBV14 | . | ASSKQGYNEQF
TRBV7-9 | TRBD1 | ASSSLPGQGPEQY
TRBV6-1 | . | ASSDFSTGTPLGVDTQY
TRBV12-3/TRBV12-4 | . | ASSSQENYGYT
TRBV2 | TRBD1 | ASSPRPGQYRGQPQH
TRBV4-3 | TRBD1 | ASSQGDRGGYGYT
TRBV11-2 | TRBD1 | ASSSDRADTQY